This T cell receptor beta chain was retrieved from a study of blood T cell repertoires in COVID-19. Data came from immunoSEQ multiplex PCR; TCRdb stores just in-frame clones and leaves some out. The sample shows 50,000 or so clones, around 85% of them seen only once. From germline, CDR1 is SNHLY and CDR2 FYNNEI. The V and J ends lost 5 bases and 1 base, in that order; junction bases with no gene match: 2. This CDR3 spans 13 amino acids. Sequenced input: peripheral blood. This chain links TRBV2 with TRBJ2-7; 7 nucleotides align to TRBD1. The TCR originated in a human donor in a cohort sampled during active COVID-19. The CDR3 spells CASSRGQSYEQYF. For the CDR3, the DNA is TGTGCCAGCAGTAGGGGACAGTCCTACGAGCAGTACTTC. The full variable domain, in which reference TRBV2 and TRBJ2-7 provide the parts outside the CDR3, is EPEVTQTPSHQVTQMGQEVILRCVPISNHLYFYWYRQILGQKVEFLVSFYNNEISEKSEIFDDQFSVERPDGSNFTLKIRSTKLEDSAMYFCASSRGQSYEQYFGPGTRLTVT.